This T cell receptor beta chain was recovered during a study of CD8+ T cells in alopecia areata. Study-wide results and limits: Whereas mice showed it more clearly, TCR sharing across patients was murkier, possibly because of HLA. Alopecia totalis/universalis scalp especially showed more expanded CD8+ clones than normal scalp.

The CDR3 length is 14 residues. V was clipped by 7 bases and J by 5 bases; unmatched bases: 5. Germline CDR1 is SGHRS and CDR2 is YFSETQ. Sample treatment: oral pan-JAK inhibitor, 5-10 mg twice daily. Sequencing relied on a cDNA template that was reverse transcribed from extracted RNA. Here immunoSEQ multiplex PCR was the method, and the copy in TCRdb shows in-frame clones only, minus some. The data show approximately 130,000 clones, with roughly 55% seen just once and more than 5% held by the top ten. A remark on this clone: No antigen is known for it.

The specimen comprised CD4+ T cells sorted from blood, sampled at week 4, from a patient treated with tofacitinib. The sequence derives from a human donor with alopecia areata. The rearrangement uses TRBV5-1 and TRBJ2-5, with TRBD2 identical over 13 bases. The CDR3 reads CASGTSGAGETQYF. DNA of the CDR3: TGCGCCAGCGGGACTAGCGGGGCTGGGGAGACCCAGTACTTC.